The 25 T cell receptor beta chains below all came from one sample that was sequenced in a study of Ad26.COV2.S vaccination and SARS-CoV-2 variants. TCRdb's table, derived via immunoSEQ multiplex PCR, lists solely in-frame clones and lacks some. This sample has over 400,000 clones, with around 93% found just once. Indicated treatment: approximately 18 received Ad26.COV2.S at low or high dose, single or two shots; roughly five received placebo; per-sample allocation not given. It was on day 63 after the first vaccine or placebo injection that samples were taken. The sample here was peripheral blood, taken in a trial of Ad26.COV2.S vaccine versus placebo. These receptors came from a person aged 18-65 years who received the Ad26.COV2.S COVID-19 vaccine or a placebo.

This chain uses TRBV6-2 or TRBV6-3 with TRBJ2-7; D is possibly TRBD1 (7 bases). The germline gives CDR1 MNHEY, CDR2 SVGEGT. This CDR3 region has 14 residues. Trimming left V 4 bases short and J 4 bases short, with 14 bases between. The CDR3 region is CASSSWGDSYEQYF. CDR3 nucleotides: TGTGCCAGCAGTTCGTGGGGGGACAGTTACGAGCAGTACTTC.

This CDR3 reads CASSLASVSPLHF. For the CDR3, the DNA is TGTGCCAGCAGCTTGGCCTCGGTTTCACCCCTCCACTTT. This sequence joins TRBV5-6 and TRBJ1-6; D remains ambiguous. The CDR3 totals 13 residues. V shed 0 bases and J shed 9 bases, with 7 bases lying between them. Germline V gives CDR1 SGHDT, CDR2 YYEEEE.

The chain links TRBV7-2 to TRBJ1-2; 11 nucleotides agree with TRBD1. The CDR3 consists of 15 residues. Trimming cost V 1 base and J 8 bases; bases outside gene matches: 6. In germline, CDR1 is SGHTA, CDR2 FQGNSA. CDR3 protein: CASSLVGQGARGYTF. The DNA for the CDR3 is TGTGCCAGCAGCTTAGTTGGACAGGGGGCGCGGGGCTACACCTTC.

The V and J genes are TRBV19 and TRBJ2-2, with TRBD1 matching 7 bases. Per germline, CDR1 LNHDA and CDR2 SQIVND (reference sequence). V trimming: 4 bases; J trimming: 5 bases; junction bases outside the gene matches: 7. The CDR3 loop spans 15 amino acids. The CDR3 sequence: CASSTPGQRTGELFF. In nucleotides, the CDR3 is TGTGCCAGTAGTACCCCGGGACAGCGGACCGGGGAGCTGTTTTTT.

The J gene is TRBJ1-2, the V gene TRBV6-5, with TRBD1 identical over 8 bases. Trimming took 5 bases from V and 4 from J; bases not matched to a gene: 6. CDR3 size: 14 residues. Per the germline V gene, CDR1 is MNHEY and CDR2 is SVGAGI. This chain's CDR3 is CASSIQGASYGYTF. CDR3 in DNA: TGTGCCAGCAGTATCCAGGGGGCGAGCTATGGCTACACCTTC.

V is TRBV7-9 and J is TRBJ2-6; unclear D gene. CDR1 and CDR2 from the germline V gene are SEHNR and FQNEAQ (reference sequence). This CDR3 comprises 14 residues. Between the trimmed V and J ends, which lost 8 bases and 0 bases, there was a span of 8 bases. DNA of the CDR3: TGTGCCAGCGCACAGAGCTCTGGGGCCAACGTCCTGACTTTC. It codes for CASAQSSGANVLTF. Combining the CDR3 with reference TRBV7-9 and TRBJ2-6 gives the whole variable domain DTGVSQNPRHKITKRGQNVTFRCDPISEHNRLYWYRQTLGQGPEFLTYFQNEAQLEKSRLLSDRFSAERPKGSFSTLEIQRTEQGDSAMYLCASAQSSGANVLTFGAGSRLTVL.

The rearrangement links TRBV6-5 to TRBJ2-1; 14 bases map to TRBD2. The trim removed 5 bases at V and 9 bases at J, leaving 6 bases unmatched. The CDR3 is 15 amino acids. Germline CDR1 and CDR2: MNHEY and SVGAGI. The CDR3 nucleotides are TGTGCCAGCAGTCCAACGACTAGCGGGGGGGGTGAGCAGTTCTTC. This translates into CASSPTTSGGGEQFF.

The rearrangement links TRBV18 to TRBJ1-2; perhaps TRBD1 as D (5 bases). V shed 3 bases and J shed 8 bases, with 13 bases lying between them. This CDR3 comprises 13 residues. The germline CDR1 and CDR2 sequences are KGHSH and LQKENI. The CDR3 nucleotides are TGTGCCAGCTCACCGGTACAGGACGGGGGCTACACCTTC. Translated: CASSPVQDGGYTF.

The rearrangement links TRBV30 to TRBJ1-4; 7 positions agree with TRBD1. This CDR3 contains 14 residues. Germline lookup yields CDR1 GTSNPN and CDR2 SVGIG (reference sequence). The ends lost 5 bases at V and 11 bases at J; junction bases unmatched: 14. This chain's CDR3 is CAWREGAGGNKLFF. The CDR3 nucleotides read TGTGCCTGGCGCGAAGGGGCAGGGGGAAATAAACTGTTTTTT.

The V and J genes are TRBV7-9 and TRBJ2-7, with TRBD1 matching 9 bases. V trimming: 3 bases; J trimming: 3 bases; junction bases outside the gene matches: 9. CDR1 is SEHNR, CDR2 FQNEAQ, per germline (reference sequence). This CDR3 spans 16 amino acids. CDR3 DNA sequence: TGTGCCAGCAGCTTTCAAGGGGGACAGGGCGACTACGAGCAGTACTTC. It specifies CASSFQGGQGDYEQYF.

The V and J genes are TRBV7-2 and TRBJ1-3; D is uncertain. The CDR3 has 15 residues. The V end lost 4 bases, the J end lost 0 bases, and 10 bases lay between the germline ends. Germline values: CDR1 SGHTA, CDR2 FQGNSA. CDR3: CASSSHQYSGNTIYF. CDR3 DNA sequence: TGTGCCAGCAGCTCCCATCAGTACTCTGGAAACACCATATATTTT.

The CDR3 here is CASSLRGTSTDTQYF. DNA of the CDR3: TGTGCCAGCAGCTTAAGGGGGACTAGCACAGATACGCAGTATTTT. The chain uses TRBV13 and TRBJ2-3; possibly TRBD1 or TRBD2 for D (6 bases each). This CDR3 is 15 amino acids long. V lost 2 bases and J lost 0, with 9 bases in between. Germline lookup yields CDR1 PRHDT and CDR2 FYEKMQ (reference sequence).

The CDR3 is CASTPPGLYNEQFF. CDR3 nucleotide sequence: TGTGCCAGCACCCCGCCGGGACTTTACAATGAGCAGTTCTTC. The chain carries TRBV6-5 and TRBJ2-1, with D possibly matching TRBD2 (6 bases). The germline CDR1 and CDR2 sequences are MNHEY and SVGAGI. CDR3 length: 14 residues. The ends were cut back, 7 bases at V and 4 bases at J, with 14 bases in the middle.

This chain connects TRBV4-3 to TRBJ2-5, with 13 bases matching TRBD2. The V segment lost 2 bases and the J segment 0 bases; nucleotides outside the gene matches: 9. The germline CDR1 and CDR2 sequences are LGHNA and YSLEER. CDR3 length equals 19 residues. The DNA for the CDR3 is TGCGCCAGCAGCCAACAACCCCCCGGGACTAGCGGGAACCAAGAGACCCAGTACTTC. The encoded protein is CASSQQPPGTSGNQETQYF.

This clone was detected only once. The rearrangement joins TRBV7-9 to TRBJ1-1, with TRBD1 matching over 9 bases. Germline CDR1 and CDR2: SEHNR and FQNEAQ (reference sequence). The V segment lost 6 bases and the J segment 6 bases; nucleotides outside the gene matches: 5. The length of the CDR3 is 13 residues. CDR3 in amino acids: CASRPTGGSEAFF. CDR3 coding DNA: TGTGCCAGCAGACCCACAGGGGGCTCTGAAGCTTTCTTT.

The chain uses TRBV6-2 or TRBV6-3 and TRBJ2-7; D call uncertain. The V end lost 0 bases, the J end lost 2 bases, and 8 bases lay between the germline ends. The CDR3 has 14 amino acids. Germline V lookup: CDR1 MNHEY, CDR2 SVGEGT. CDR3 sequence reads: CASSYSLDTYEQYF. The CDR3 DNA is TGTGCCAGCAGTTACTCATTGGATACCTACGAGCAGTACTTC.

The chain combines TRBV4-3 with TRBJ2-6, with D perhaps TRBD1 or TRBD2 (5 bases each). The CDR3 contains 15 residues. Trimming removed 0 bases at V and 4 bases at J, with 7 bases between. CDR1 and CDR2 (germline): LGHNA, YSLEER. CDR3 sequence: CASSQDRGGANVLTF. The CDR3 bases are TGCGCCAGCAGCCAAGACCGGGGCGGGGCCAACGTCCTGACTTTC.

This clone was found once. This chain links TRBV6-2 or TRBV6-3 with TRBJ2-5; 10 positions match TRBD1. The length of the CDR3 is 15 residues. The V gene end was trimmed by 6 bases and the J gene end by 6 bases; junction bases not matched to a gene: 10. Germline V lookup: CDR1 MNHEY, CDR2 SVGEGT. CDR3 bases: TGTGCCAGCAGCGCGACAGGGGGCGCGACAAAGACCCAGTACTTC. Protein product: CASSATGGATKTQYF.

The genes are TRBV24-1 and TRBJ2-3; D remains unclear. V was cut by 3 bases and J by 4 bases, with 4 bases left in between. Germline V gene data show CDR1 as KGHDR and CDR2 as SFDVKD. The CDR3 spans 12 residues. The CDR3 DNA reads TGTGCCACCAGTGATGGGCCAGATACGCAGTATTTT. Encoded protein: CATSDGPDTQYF.

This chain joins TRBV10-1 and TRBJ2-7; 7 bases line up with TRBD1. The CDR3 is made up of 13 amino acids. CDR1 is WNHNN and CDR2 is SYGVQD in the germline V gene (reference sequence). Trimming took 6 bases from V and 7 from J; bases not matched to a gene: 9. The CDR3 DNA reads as TGCGCCAGCAGCGACGTGACCAGGGGGGAGCAGTACTTC. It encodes CASSDVTRGEQYF.

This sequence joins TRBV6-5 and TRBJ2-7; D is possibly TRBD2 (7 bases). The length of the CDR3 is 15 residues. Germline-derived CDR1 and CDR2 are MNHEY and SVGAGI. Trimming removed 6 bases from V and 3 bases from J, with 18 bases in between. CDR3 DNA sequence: TGTGCCAGCAGGGAGATGGGGGGGCCAATCTACGAGCAGTACTTC. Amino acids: CASREMGGPIYEQYF.

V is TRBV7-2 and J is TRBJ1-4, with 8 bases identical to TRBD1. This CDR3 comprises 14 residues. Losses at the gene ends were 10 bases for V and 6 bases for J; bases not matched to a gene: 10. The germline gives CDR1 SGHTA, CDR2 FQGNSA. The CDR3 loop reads CATKAGTGDEKLFF. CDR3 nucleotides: TGTGCCACAAAGGCCGGGACAGGCGATGAAAAACTGTTTTTT. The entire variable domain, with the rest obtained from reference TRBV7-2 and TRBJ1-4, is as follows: GAGVSQSPSNKVTEKGKDVELRCDPISGHTALYWYRQSLGQGLEFLIYFQGNSAPDKSGLPSDRFSAERTGGSVSTLTIQRTQQEDSAVYLCATKAGTGDEKLFFGSGTQLSVL.

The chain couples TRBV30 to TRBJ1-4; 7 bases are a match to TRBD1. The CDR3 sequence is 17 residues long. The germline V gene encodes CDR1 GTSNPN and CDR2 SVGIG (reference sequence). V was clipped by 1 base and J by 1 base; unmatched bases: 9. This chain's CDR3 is CAWSGQGGGGTNEKLFF. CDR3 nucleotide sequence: TGTGCCTGGAGTGGACAGGGTGGGGGAGGAACTAATGAAAAACTGTTTTTT.

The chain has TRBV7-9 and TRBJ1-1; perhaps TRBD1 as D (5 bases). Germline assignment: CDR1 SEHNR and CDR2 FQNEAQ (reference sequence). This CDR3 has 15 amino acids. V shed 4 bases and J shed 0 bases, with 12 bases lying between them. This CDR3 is CASSSQGGMNTEAFF. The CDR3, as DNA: TGTGCCAGCAGCTCCCAGGGAGGCATGAACACTGAAGCTTTCTTT.

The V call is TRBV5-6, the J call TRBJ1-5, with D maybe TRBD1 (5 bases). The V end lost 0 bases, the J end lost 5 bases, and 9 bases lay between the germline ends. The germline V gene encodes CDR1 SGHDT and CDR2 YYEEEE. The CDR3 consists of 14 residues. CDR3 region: CASSLDGADQPQHF. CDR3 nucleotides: TGTGCCAGCAGCTTGGACGGGGCAGATCAGCCCCAGCATTTT.